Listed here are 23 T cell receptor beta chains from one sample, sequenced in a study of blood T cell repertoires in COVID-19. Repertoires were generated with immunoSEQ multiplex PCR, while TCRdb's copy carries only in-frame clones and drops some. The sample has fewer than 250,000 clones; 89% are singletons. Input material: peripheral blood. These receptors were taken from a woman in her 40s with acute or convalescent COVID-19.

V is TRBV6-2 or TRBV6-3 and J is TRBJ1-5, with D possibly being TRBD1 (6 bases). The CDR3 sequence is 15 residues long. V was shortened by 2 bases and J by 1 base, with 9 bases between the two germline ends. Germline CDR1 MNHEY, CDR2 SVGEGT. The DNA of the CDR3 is TGTGCCAGCAGTTACCGGGACAAAAGCAATCAGCCCCAGCATTTT. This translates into CASSYRDKSNQPQHF.

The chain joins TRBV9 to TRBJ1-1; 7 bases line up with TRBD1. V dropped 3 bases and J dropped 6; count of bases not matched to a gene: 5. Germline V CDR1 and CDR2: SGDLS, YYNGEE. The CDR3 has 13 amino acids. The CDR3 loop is CASSGQGVPEAFF. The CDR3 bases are TGTGCCAGCAGCGGGCAGGGGGTGCCTGAAGCTTTCTTT.

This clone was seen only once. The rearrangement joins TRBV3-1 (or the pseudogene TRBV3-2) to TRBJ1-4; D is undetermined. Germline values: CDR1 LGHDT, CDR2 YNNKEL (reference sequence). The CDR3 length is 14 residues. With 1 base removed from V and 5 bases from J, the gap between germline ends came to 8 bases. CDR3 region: CASSQGLVNEKLFF. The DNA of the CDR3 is TGTGCCAGCAGCCAAGGACTGGTAAATGAAAAACTGTTTTTT.

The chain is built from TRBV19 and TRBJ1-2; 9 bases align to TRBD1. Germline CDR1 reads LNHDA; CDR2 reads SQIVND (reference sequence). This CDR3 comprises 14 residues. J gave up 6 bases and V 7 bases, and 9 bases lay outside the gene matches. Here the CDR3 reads CASKPDRGGNGYTF. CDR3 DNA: TGTGCCAGTAAGCCGGACAGGGGCGGAAATGGCTACACCTTC.

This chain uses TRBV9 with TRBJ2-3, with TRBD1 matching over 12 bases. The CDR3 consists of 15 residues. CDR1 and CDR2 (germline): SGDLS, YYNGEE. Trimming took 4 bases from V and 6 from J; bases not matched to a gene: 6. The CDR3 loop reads CASSLGQGARDTQYF. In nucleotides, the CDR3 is TGTGCCAGCAGCTTGGGACAGGGGGCACGGGATACGCAGTATTTT.

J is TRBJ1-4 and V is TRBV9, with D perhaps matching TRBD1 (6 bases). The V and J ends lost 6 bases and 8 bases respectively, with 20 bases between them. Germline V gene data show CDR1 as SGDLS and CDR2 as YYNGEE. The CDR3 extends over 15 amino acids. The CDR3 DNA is TGTGCCAGCACTAGGGGGGGGAATTCAGCCGAAAAACTGTTTTTT. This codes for CASTRGGNSAEKLFF.

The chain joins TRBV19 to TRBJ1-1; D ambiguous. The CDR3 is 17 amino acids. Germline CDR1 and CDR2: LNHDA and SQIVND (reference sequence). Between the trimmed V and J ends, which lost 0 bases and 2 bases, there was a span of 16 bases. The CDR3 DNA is TGTGCCAGTAGTATAGAGGGCCGTGGCCCCCTAAACACTGAAGCTTTCTTT. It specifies CASSIEGRGPLNTEAFF.

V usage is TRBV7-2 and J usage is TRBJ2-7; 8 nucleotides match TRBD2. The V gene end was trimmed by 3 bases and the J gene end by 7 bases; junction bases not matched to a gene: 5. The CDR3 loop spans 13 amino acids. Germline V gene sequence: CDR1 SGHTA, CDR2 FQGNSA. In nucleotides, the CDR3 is TGTGCCAGCAGCTTTACGGGGGGGCGGGAGCAGTACGTC. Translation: CASSFTGGREQYV.

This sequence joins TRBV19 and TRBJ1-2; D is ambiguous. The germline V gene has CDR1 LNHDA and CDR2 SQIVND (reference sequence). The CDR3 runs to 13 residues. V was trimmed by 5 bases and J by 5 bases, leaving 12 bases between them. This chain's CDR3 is CASSVGRRYGYTF. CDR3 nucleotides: TGTGCCAGTAGTGTGGGCAGGCGATATGGCTACACCTTC.

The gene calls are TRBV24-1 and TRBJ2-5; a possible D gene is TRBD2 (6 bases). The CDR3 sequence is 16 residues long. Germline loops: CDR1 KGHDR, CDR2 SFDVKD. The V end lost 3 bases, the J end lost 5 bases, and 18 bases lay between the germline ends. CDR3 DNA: TGTGCCACCAGTGATAACCGGGACTTACGGCAGGAGACCCAGTACTTC. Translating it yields CATSDNRDLRQETQYF.

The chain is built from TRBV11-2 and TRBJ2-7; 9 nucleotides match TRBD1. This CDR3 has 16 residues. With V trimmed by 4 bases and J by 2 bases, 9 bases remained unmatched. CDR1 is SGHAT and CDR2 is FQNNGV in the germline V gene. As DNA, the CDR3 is TGTGCCAGCAGCTATCGACGGGACAGGGAACCCTACGAGCAGTACGTC. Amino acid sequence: CASSYRRDREPYEQYV.

The CDR3 loop reads CAWSVRLLTEAFF. The CDR3 nucleotides are TGTGCCTGGAGTGTCAGGCTACTCACTGAAGCTTTCTTT. The chain uses TRBV30 and TRBJ1-1; D gene uncertain. Trimming took off 0 bases at V and 4 bases at J, with 9 bases between the two ends. Germline V lookup: CDR1 GTSNPN, CDR2 SVGIG (reference sequence). The CDR3 totals 13 residues.

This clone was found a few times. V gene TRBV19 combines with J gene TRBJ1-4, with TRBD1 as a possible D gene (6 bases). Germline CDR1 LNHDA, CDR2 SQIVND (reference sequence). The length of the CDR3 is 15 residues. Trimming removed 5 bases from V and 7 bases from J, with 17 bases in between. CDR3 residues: CASSSRTASGEKLFF. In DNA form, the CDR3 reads TGTGCCAGTAGTTCCCGGACAGCGTCTGGTGAAAAACTGTTTTTT.

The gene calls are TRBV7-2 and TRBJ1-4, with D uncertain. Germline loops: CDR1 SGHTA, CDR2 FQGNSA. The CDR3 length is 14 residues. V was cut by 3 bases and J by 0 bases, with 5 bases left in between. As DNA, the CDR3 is TGTGCCAGCAGCTTGTCTGCAACTAATGAAAAACTGTTTTTT. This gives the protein CASSLSATNEKLFF.

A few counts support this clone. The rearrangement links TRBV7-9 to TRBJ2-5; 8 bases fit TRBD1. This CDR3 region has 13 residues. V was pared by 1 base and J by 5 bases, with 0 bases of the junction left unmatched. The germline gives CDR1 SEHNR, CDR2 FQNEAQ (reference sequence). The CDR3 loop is CASSLGTGETQYF. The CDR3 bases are TGTGCCAGCAGCTTAGGGACAGGGGAGACCCAGTACTTC.

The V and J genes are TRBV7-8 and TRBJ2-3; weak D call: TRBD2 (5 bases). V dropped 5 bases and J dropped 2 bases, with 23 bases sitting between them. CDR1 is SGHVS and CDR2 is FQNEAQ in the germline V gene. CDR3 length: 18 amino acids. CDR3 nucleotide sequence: TGTGCCAGCAGCCCGCTGGCGCGAGGAGGCCCCCCCACAGATACGCAGTATTTT. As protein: CASSPLARGGPPTDTQYF.

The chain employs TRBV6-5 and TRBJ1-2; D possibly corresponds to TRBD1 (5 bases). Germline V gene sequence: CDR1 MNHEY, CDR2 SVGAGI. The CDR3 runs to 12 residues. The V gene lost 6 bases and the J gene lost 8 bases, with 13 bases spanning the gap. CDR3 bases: TGTGCCAGCAGACGGGACTCCGGCGGCTACACCTTC. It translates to CASRRDSGGYTF.

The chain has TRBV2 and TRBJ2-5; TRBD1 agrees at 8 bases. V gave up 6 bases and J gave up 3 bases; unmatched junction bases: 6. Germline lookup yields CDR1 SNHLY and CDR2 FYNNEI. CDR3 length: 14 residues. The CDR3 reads CASRDPTGEETQYF. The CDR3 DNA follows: TGTGCCAGCAGGGATCCGACAGGGGAAGAGACCCAGTACTTC.

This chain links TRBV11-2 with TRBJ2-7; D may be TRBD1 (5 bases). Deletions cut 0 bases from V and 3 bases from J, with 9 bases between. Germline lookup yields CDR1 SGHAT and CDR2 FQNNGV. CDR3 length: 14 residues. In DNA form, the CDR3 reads TGTGCCAGCAGCTTAGATCTGGGGCTCTACGAGCAGTACGTC. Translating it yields CASSLDLGLYEQYV.

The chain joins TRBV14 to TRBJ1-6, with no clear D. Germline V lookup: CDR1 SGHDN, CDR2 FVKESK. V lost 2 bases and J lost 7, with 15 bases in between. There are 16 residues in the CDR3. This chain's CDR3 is CASSQLGLPGNSPLHF. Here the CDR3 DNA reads TGTGCCAGCAGCCAACTCGGACTTCCCGGGAATTCACCCCTCCACTTT.

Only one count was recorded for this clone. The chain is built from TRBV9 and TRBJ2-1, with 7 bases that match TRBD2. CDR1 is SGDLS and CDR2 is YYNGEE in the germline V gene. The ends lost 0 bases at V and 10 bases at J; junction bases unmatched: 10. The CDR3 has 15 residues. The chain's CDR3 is CASSVGSSGWEEQFF. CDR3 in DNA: TGTGCCAGCAGCGTAGGATCTAGCGGCTGGGAGGAGCAGTTCTTC.

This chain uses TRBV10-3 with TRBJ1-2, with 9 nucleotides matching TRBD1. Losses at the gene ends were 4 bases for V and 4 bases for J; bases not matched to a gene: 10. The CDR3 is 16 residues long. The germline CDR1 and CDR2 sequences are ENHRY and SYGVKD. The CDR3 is CAISGQDRGGGYGYTF. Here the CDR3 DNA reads TGTGCCATCAGTGGCCAGGACAGGGGAGGTGGCTATGGCTACACCTTC.

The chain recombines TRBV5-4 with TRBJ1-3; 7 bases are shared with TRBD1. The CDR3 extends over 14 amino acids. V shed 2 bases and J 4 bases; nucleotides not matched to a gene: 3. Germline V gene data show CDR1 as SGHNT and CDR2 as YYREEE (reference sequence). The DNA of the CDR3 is TGTGCCAGCAGCTTCCCGGGACAGGGAAACACCATATATTTT. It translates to CASSFPGQGNTIYF.